These 14 T cell receptor beta chains originate from one sample sequenced in a study of blood T cell repertoires in COVID-19. TCRdb's table, derived via immunoSEQ multiplex PCR, lists solely in-frame clones and lacks some. The data contain 200,000 to 250,000 clones, about 88% of them singletons. Input material: peripheral blood. The source of these receptors is a woman aged 45-65 years with COVID-19, enrolled during active disease.

V usage is TRBV5-5 and J usage is TRBJ2-1, with D possibly being TRBD1 (5 bases). The V end was cut by 0 bases, the J end by 5 bases, with 12 bases between. CDR1 is SGHKS and CDR2 is YYEKEE in the germline V gene (reference sequence). The CDR3 loop spans 15 amino acids. The CDR3 nucleotides read TGTGCCAGCAGCTTGGGGGGCCCCCACGACAATGAGCAGTTCTTC. It yields the protein CASSLGGPHDNEQFF.

The chain employs TRBV5-1 and TRBJ1-4; 9 bases match TRBD1. CDR3 length equals 14 residues. CDR1 is SGHRS and CDR2 is YFSETQ in the germline V gene. J gave up 8 bases and V 0 bases, and 2 bases lay outside the gene matches. The chain's CDR3 is CASSLAGTGEKLFF. DNA of the CDR3: TGCGCCAGCAGCTTGGCCGGGACAGGGGAAAAACTGTTTTTT.

The chain uses TRBV19 and TRBJ1-2; 7 bases fit TRBD1. V lost 7 bases and J lost 4; bases outside the gene matches: 3. The germline CDR1 and CDR2 sequences are LNHDA and SQIVND (reference sequence). CDR3 size: 12 residues. The CDR3: CASTTGPYGYTF. CDR3 DNA: TGTGCCAGTACGACAGGGCCCTATGGCTACACCTTC.

V gene TRBV7-2 combines with J gene TRBJ2-1; TRBD1 might be the D (7 bases). V was cut by 3 bases and J by 1 base, with 10 bases left in between. The CDR3 is 15 residues long. Germline lookup yields CDR1 SGHTA and CDR2 FQGNSA. This CDR3 reads CASSFQGGSYNEQFF. CDR3 sequence (DNA): TGTGCCAGCAGCTTTCAGGGGGGATCCTACAATGAGCAGTTCTTC.

This chain's CDR3 is CASSQKTGGNYGYTF. CDR3 coding DNA: TGCGCCAGCAGCCAGAAAACAGGGGGCAACTATGGCTACACCTTC. The chain employs TRBV4-3 and TRBJ1-2; 9 bases align to TRBD1. The CDR3 is made up of 15 amino acids. The J segment lost 2 bases and the V segment lost 3 bases, leaving 4 bases of the junction unmatched. The germline CDR1 and CDR2 sequences are LGHNA and YSLEER.

The CDR3: CSGGDWGDTEAFF. DNA for the CDR3: TGCAGCGGCGGGGATTGGGGAGACACTGAAGCTTTCTTT. The chain has TRBV29-1 and TRBJ1-1, with D unclear. V was cut by 7 bases and J by 3 bases, with 15 bases left in between. Germline V gives CDR1 SQVTM, CDR2 ANQGSEA. This CDR3 spans 13 amino acids. Full variable domain (remainder filled in from reference TRBV29-1 and TRBJ1-1): SAVISQKPSRDICQRGTSLTIQCQVDSQVTMMFWYRQQPGQSLTLIATANQGSEATYESGFVIDKFPISRPNLTFSTLTVSNMSPEDSSIYLCSGGDWGDTEAFFGQGTRLTVV.

V is TRBV18 and J is TRBJ2-2; D gene ambiguous. Trimming removed 2 bases from V and 5 bases from J, with 6 bases in between. The CDR3 spans 13 residues. Looked up from germline, CDR1 is KGHSH and CDR2 is LQKENI. The CDR3 loop is CASSPTVTGELFF. DNA for the CDR3: TGTGCCAGCTCACCAACGGTAACCGGGGAGCTGTTTTTT.

The chain carries TRBV9 and TRBJ2-7, with TRBD2 as a possible D gene (6 bases). The germline V gene encodes CDR1 SGDLS and CDR2 YYNGEE. The CDR3 has 17 residues. Deletions cut 4 bases from V and 0 bases from J, with 20 bases between. CDR3 bases: TGTGCCAGCAGCCCCACGCCGGAGGGGCGTCTCTCCTACGAGCAGTACTTC. Its translation: CASSPTPEGRLSYEQYF.

This rearrangement joins TRBV19 to TRBJ2-3; a weak D match, TRBD2 (5 bases). Germline CDR1 LNHDA, CDR2 SQIVND (reference sequence). V lost 6 bases, J lost 4 bases, and 8 bases lay in between. This CDR3 has 12 amino acids. The CDR3 region has the DNA TGTGCCAGTAGGAGGGCCCCAGATACGCAGTATTTT. It specifies CASRRAPDTQYF.

The rearrangement uses TRBV6-4 and TRBJ1-6; D is perhaps TRBD1 (6 bases). The CDR3 extends over 13 amino acids. Germline V gene data show CDR1 as MRHNA and CDR2 as SNTAGT. The V end was cut by 5 bases, the J end by 10 bases, with 12 bases between. CDR3 coding DNA: TGTGCCAGCAGTTGGGACAACGGGTCACCCCTCCACTTT. Encoded protein: CASSWDNGSPLHF.

The rearrangement uses TRBV21-1 and TRBJ1-1; the table's TRBD1 call for D was not verified on the DNA. TRBV21-1 is classified as a pseudogene. The CDR3 is made up of 15 amino acids. The CDR3 region is CASSKWKGALSEAFF. The CDR3 DNA reads TGTGCCAGCAGCAAATGGAAGGGGGCATTATCTGAAGCTTTCTTT.

The gene calls are TRBV19 and TRBJ2-1, with a possible D match to TRBD2 (6 bases). This CDR3 contains 16 residues. CDR1 is LNHDA and CDR2 is SQIVND in the germline V gene (reference sequence). Trimming removed 4 bases from V and 0 bases from J, with 13 bases in between. The CDR3 reads CASSTRVGGSYNEQFF. CDR3 DNA sequence: TGTGCCAGTAGTACCCGGGTGGGGGGCTCCTACAATGAGCAGTTCTTC.

The chain links TRBV30 to TRBJ1-4, with 7 nucleotides matching TRBD1. The CDR3 consists of 14 residues. J lost 4 bases, V lost 5 bases, and 7 bases had no gene match. The germline CDR1 and CDR2 sequences are GTSNPN and SVGIG (reference sequence). CDR3 nucleotides: TGTGCCTGGGCTCTGGACAGGAGTAATGAAAAACTGTTTTTT. Translated, it gives CAWALDRSNEKLFF.

V is TRBV11-2 and J is TRBJ2-3; D might be TRBD2 (5 bases). V lost 10 bases, J lost 0 bases, and 17 bases lay in between. CDR3 length equals 15 residues. Germline V gene sequence: CDR1 SGHAT, CDR2 FQNNGV. The CDR3 loop is CATSLTQTSTDTQYF. The CDR3 DNA reads TGTGCCACTAGCCTGACGCAAACTAGCACAGATACGCAGTATTTT.